Below, 15 T cell receptor beta chains from the same sample are listed, as sequenced in a study of control samples from healthy donors and cancer patients. Assay: immunoSEQ multiplex PCR; the TCRdb copy retains only in-frame clones and omits some. Altogether roughly 51,000 clones are present, roughly nine tenths being singletons, with the ten largest covering roughly 1.5%. The sequenced sample consisted of PBMCs. These receptors came from a man aged 40-49 years with colorectal cancer.

This chain joins TRBV2 and TRBJ1-1; 7 nucleotides align to TRBD1. V lost 8 bases to trimming and J lost 2 bases; unmatched junction nucleotides: 14. This CDR3 region has 16 residues. Germline V gene lookup returns CDR1 SNHLY and CDR2 FYNNEI. For the CDR3, the DNA is TGTGCCAGCTTAAGGAGGGATCGAGGGGGCAACACTGAAGCTTTCTTT. Translated: CASLRRDRGGNTEAFF.

Worth noting for this clone: The junction differs from germline at one of its ends, possibly a read error. The V call is TRBV10-3, the J call TRBJ2-1, with 15 bases lining up with TRBD2. The CDR3 contains 19 residues. Germline V lookup: CDR1 ENHRY, CDR2 SYGVKD. The DNA of the CDR3 is TGTGCCATAAGTGAGCCGGGACTAGCGGGAGGATCTGTTTCTGGTGAGCAGTTCTTC. Amino acid sequence: CAISEPGLAGGSVSGEQFF.

This clone was picked up one time. This chain connects TRBV27 to TRBJ1-1, with D tentatively TRBD1 (5 bases). The CDR3 totals 12 residues. In germline, CDR1 is MNHEY, CDR2 SMNVEV (reference sequence). The V and J ends lost 6 bases and 3 bases respectively, with 8 bases between them. The CDR3 reads CASRGGYTEAFF. The CDR3 region has the DNA TGTGCCAGCAGGGGGGGGTACACTGAAGCTTTCTTT.

J is TRBJ2-7 and V is TRBV7-9; TRBD1 might be the D (6 bases). Germline assignment: CDR1 SEHNR and CDR2 FQNEAQ (reference sequence). The ends were cut back, 6 bases at V and 3 bases at J, with 12 bases in the middle. The CDR3 has 13 amino acids. CDR3 nucleotides: TGTGCCAGCAGTGACAGGTCGGACTACGAGCAGTACTTC. It is translated as CASSDRSDYEQYF.

V gene TRBV7-9 combines with J gene TRBJ2-7, with a weak D call TRBD1 (6 bases). This CDR3 contains 16 residues. The germline V gene has CDR1 SEHNR and CDR2 FQNEAQ (reference sequence). With 2 bases removed from V and 4 bases from J, the gap between germline ends came to 18 bases. The CDR3 region is CASSLQDSPLWYEQYF. In DNA form, the CDR3 reads TGTGCCAGCAGCTTACAGGACAGCCCCCTCTGGTACGAGCAGTACTTC.

Only a few counts were recorded for this clone. The chain couples TRBV28 to TRBJ2-7; 14 positions agree with TRBD2. The CDR3 contains 20 residues. J gave up 2 bases and V 6 bases, and 18 bases lay outside the gene matches. Germline values: CDR1 MDHEN, CDR2 SYDVKM. CDR3 in DNA: TGTGCCAGCAGCCCACTAGGGACTAGCGGGAGCCCGAAGCCCGCCTACGAGCAGTACTTC. It encodes CASSPLGTSGSPKPAYEQYF.

The J gene is TRBJ2-1, the V gene TRBV5-1; D perhaps matches TRBD1 (5 bases). Germline V gives CDR1 SGHRS, CDR2 YFSETQ. The CDR3 runs 14 residues. V gave up 2 bases and J gave up 5 bases, with 11 bases separating them. CDR3 in amino acids: CASSFPDSHNEQFF. As DNA, the CDR3 is TGCGCCAGCAGCTTCCCAGACAGCCACAATGAGCAGTTCTTC.

The rearrangement joins TRBV29-1 to TRBJ1-1; D perhaps matches TRBD1 (5 bases). Germline lookup yields CDR1 SQVTM and CDR2 ANQGSEA. Trimming removed 4 bases at V and 2 bases at J, with 14 bases between. This CDR3 contains 14 residues. CDR3 sequence reads: CSVVFQGGNTEAFF. CDR3 in DNA: TGCAGCGTTGTGTTTCAGGGAGGTAACACTGAAGCTTTCTTT. The full variable domain, its missing parts supplied by reference TRBV29-1 and TRBJ1-1, is SAVISQKPSRDICQRGTSLTIQCQVDSQVTMMFWYRQQPGQSLTLIATANQGSEATYESGFVIDKFPISRPNLTFSTLTVSNMSPEDSSIYLCSVVFQGGNTEAFFGQGTRLTVV.

The V gene is TRBV30, the J gene TRBJ1-2, with no clear D. CDR3 length: 12 amino acids. The V end lost 4 bases, the J end lost 4 bases, and 10 bases lay between the germline ends. CDR1 is GTSNPN and CDR2 is SVGIG in the germline V gene (reference sequence). The CDR3, as DNA: TGTGCCTGGAAAAAGGTTCGCTATGGCTACACCTTC. Amino acids: CAWKKVRYGYTF. The variable domain in full, completed from reference TRBV30 and TRBJ1-2, reads SQTIHQWPATLVQPVGSPLSLECTVEGTSNPNLYWYRQAAGRGLQLLFYSVGIGQISSEVPQNLSASRPQDRQFILSSKKLLLSDSGFYLCAWKKVRYGYTFGSGTRLTVV.

The J gene is TRBJ1-2, the V gene TRBV3-1 (or the pseudogene TRBV3-2); 9 nucleotides agree with TRBD1. The CDR3 length is 15 residues. CDR1 and CDR2 (germline): LGHDT, YNNKEL (reference sequence). Germline trimming cut 1 base from V and 8 bases from J; bases unmatched to any gene: 8. The DNA for the CDR3 is TGTGCCAGCAGCCAAGCCCCGGGACAGGGAAGGGGCTACACCTTC. Translating gives CASSQAPGQGRGYTF.

The V call is TRBV6-1, the J call TRBJ1-2, with TRBD1 identical over 7 bases. Germline V gives CDR1 MNHNS, CDR2 SASEGT. V trimming: 2 bases; J trimming: 1 base; junction bases outside the gene matches: 7. The CDR3 loop spans 16 amino acids. CDR3 residues: CASSERGTVSNYGYTF. CDR3 nucleotides: TGTGCCAGCAGTGAACGGGGGACAGTTAGTAACTATGGCTACACCTTC.

This clone turned up a few times. The V and J genes are TRBV11-2 and TRBJ2-1; TRBD2 matches 13 bases. CDR1 is SGHAT and CDR2 is FQNNGV in the germline V gene. The ends lost 6 bases at V and 9 bases at J; junction bases unmatched: 11. The CDR3 runs to 16 residues. Here the CDR3 reads CASRLGTSGIRGEQFF. CDR3 coding DNA: TGTGCCAGCAGACTCGGGACTAGCGGGATCAGAGGTGAGCAGTTCTTC.

Only one count was recorded for this clone. The chain couples TRBV18 to TRBJ1-4, with D perhaps TRBD1 (6 bases). Trimming took off 3 bases at V and 7 bases at J, with 18 bases between the two ends. Germline loops: CDR1 KGHSH, CDR2 LQKENI. The CDR3 extends over 16 amino acids. The CDR3: CASSPRSGVGGEKLFF. Here the CDR3 DNA reads TGTGCCAGCTCACCCCGATCAGGGGTGGGGGGTGAAAAACTGTTTTTT.

The V call is TRBV27, the J call TRBJ1-6; TRBD1 agrees at 9 bases. There are 17 residues in the CDR3. J lost 9 bases, V lost 6 bases, and 15 bases had no gene match. CDR1 is MNHEY and CDR2 is SMNVEV in the germline V gene (reference sequence). In DNA form, the CDR3 reads TGTGCCAGCAGCCAACACAACACGGGACAGGGAAGTTCACCCCTCCACTTT. This gives the protein CASSQHNTGQGSSPLHF.

CDR3 nucleotide sequence: TGTGCCATCACCTGGACAGGGCAGAGCGAGCAGTACTTC. It encodes CAITWTGQSEQYF. This chain uses TRBV10-3 with TRBJ2-7; 8 positions agree with TRBD1. Losses at the gene ends were 7 bases for V and 6 bases for J; bases not matched to a gene: 8. This CDR3 is 13 amino acids long. In germline, CDR1 is ENHRY, CDR2 SYGVKD.